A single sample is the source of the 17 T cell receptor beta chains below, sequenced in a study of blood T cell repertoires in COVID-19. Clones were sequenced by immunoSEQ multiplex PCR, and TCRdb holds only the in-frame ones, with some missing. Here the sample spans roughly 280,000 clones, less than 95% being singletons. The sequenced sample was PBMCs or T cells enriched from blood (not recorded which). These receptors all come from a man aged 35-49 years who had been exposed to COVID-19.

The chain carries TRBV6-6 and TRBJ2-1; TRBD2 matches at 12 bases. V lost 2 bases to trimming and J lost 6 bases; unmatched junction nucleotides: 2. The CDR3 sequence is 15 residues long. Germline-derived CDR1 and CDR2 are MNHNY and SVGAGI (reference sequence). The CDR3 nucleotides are TGTGCCAGCAGTTACCAGACTAGCGGGGGCAATGAGCAGTTCTTC. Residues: CASSYQTSGGNEQFF.

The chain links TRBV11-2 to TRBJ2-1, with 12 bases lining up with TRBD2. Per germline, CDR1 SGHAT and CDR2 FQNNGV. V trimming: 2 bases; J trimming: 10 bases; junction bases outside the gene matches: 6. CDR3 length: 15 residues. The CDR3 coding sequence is TGTGCCAGCAGCTTAACACTAGCGGGAGGTGTGGAGCAGTTCTTC. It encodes CASSLTLAGGVEQFF.

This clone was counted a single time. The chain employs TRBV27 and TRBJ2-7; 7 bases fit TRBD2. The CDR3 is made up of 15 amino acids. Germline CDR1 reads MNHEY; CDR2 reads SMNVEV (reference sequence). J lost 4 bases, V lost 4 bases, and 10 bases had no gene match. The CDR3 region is CASSSLSGEEYEQYF. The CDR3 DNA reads TGTGCCAGCAGTTCACTAAGCGGGGAAGAATACGAGCAGTACTTC.

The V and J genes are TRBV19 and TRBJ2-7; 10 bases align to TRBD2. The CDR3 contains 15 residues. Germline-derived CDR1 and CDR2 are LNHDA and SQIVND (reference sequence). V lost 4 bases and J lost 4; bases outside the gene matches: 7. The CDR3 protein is CASSNVLAGVYEQYF. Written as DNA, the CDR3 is TGTGCCAGTAGTAATGTGCTAGCGGGAGTATACGAGCAGTACTTC.

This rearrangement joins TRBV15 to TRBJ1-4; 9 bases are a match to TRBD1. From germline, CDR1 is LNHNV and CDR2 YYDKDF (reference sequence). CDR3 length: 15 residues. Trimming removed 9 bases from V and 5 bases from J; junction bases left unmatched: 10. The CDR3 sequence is CATIDRGGPNEKLFF. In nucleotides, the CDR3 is TGTGCCACGATCGACAGGGGGGGCCCGAATGAAAAACTGTTTTTT. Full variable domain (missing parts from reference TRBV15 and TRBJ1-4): DAMVIQNPRYQVTQFGKPVTLSCSQTLNHNVMYWYQQKSSQAPKLLFHYYDKDFNNEADTPDNFQSRRPNTSFCFLDIRSPGLGDTAMYLCATIDRGGPNEKLFFGSGTQLSVL.

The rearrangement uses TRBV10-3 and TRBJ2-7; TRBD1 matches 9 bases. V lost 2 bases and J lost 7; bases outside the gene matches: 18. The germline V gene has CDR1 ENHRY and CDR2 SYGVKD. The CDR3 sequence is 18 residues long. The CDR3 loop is CAISEPEAWDRVQEEQYF. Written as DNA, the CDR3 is TGTGCCATCAGTGAGCCGGAAGCTTGGGACAGGGTGCAAGAAGAGCAGTACTTC.

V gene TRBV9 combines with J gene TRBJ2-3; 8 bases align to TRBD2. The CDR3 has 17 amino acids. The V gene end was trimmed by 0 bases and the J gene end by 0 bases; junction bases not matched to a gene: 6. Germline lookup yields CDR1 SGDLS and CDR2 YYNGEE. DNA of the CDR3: TGTGCCAGCAGCGTAGATCGGGAGGGCTGGAGCACAGATACGCAGTATTTT. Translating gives CASSVDREGWSTDTQYF.

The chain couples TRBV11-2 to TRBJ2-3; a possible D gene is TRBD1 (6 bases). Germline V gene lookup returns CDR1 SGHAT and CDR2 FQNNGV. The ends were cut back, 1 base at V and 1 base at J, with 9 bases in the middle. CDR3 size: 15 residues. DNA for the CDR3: TGTGCCAGCAGCTTAGTTGGGGGCCGCACAGATACGCAGTATTTT. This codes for CASSLVGGRTDTQYF.

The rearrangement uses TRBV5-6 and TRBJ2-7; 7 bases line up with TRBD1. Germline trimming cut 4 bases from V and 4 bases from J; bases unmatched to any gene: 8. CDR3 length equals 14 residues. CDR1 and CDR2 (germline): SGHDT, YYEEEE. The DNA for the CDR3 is TGTGCCAGCAGCCCACAGGGGACGGAGTACGAGCAGTACTTC. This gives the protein CASSPQGTEYEQYF.

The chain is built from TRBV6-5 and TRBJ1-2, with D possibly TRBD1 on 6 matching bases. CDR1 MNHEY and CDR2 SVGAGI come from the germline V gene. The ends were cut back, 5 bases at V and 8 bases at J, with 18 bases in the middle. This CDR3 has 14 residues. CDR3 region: CASSLDRDLYGYTF. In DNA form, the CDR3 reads TGTGCCAGCAGTCTGGACAGAGACCTATACGGCTACACCTTC.

The CDR3 DNA reads as TGCGCCAGCAGCCCCTTGGACAGGGTTGGCTATGGCTACACCTTC. The encoded protein is CASSPLDRVGYGYTF. The J gene is TRBJ1-2, the V gene TRBV4-1; 8 positions match TRBD1. V lost 4 bases to trimming and J lost 4 bases; unmatched junction nucleotides: 8. Per the germline V gene, CDR1 is MGHRA and CDR2 is YSYEKL. This CDR3 is 15 amino acids long.

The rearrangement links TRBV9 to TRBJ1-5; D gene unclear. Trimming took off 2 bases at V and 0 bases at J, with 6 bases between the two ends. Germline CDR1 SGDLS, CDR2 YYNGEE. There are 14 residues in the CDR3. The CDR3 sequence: CASSVAGSNQPQHF. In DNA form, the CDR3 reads TGTGCCAGCAGCGTGGCAGGTAGCAATCAGCCCCAGCATTTT.

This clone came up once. The CDR3 nucleotides are TGTGCCAGCAGCTTAGCTTCTCAGGGAGGGAGCACAGATACGCAGTATTTT. Its translation is CASSLASQGGSTDTQYF. The gene calls are TRBV11-2 and TRBJ2-3; TRBD2 matches 7 bases. Germline V CDR1 and CDR2: SGHAT, FQNNGV. The V segment lost 1 base and the J segment 0 bases; nucleotides outside the gene matches: 7. This CDR3 is 17 amino acids long.

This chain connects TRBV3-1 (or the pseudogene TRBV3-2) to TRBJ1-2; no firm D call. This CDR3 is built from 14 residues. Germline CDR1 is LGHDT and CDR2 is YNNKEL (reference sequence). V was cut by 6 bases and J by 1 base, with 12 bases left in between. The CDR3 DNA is TGTGCCAGCAGAAGCGCCTCGTTTAACTATGGCTACACCTTC. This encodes CASRSASFNYGYTF.

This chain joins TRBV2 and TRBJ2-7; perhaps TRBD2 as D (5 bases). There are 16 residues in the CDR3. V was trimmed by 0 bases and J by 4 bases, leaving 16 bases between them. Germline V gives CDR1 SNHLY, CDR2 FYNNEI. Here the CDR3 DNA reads TGTGCCAGCAGTGAAGCGAGTCGGCGGAGCGGTTACGAGCAGTACTTC. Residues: CASSEASRRSGYEQYF.

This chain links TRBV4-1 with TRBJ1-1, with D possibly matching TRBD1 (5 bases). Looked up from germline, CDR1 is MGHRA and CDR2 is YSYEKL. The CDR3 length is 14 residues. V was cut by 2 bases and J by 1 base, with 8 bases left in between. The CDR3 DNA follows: TGCGCCAGCAGCCAATTCAGGGAGAACACTGAAGCTTTCTTT. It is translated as CASSQFRENTEAFF.

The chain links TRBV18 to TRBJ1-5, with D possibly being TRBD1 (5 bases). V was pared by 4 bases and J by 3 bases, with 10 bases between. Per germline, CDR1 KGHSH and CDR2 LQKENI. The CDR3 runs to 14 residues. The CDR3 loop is CASSQGKDNQPQHF. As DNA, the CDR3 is TGTGCCAGCTCACAGGGGAAAGACAATCAGCCCCAGCATTTT.